This T cell receptor beta chain derives from a study of shared clonotypes between healthy human individuals (TCRdb year 2020). Describing the broader study: The cohort included a few men and a couple of women between 18 and 49 years of age. For each donor, three plates each were used for CD4 naive and CD4 memory, two plates were used for CD8 naive, and one plate was used for CD8 memory. Different laboratories and diverse techniques were used to prepare libraries and sequence TCR repertoires, to increase sequencing depth and limit assay-specific biases. Each donor's leukapheresis produced roughly between roughly 0.85 and 10 billion PBMCs. To estimate repertoire size and how much clonotypes are shared between individuals, the study performed deep sequencing of blood TCR repertoires from a few healthy adults. Paper-wide results and their limitations: Incomplete sequencing was indicated by rarefaction of sorted-subset datasets, despite the large sequencing depth. Only blood was sampled, and tissue TCR repertoires likely differ from those in blood. The small number of donors limited the genetic and exposure-history diversity represented. Based on pairwise subsampling, the degree of clonotype sharing among donors was expected to be affected by sequencing depth. Naive subsets generally had larger estimated clonotype richness than memory subsets. When several donors were compared, the shared fraction of clonotypes was around 5% for naive CD4, around 3.5% for naive CD8, 2.3% for memory CD4, and less than 0.45% for memory CD8. Higher generation probabilities were observed for clonotypes shared by all four sorted-subset donors than for non-shared clonotypes.

On this clone itself: Its antigen is unknown. No qualities accompany the bases; no much larger clone lies one base away.

Using the deep immunoSEQ assay, TCR CDR3 regions were amplified from genomic DNA by multiplex PCR. Genomic DNA extracted from each cell subset was distributed evenly over all wells of several immunoSEQ 96-well plates, and each plate served as one replicate. For sorted subsets, approximately 190 ng of genomic DNA, equivalent to some 30,000 T cell genomes, went into each replicate PCR. Purified libraries were quantified with a Qubit 3.0 fluorometer, sized on a Bioanalyzer 2100, and re-quantified with the KAPA Library Quantification kit. Every immunoSEQ 96-well plate was sequenced on a separate single-read 150-cycle Illumina NextSeq 550 flow cell. As for the original processing: Because the immunoSEQ output held only junctional sequences and lacked quality scores, the filtering could not match the filtering applied to full-length reads. To assign V/J genes and CDR3, sequences were annotated using PyIR, a Python wrapper for IgBLAST v1.9, with IMGT germline references. Reads were removed for weak V/J assignments (E-value above 1e-6), missing CDR3, stop codons, out-of-frame junctions, or ambiguous translated residues. V3J clonotypes were defined as sequences sharing an identical inferred V gene, J gene, and CDR3 amino acid sequence. Percentage overlap between repertoires was calculated by dividing the number of shared unique clonotypes by the size of the smaller repertoire. Three approaches were used to assess repertoire richness: RTK rarefaction, the Chao1 estimator, and Recon v2.1 estimates of unobserved clonotypes. OLGA was used to compute generation probabilities for all TCRbeta clonotypes that the gDNA method yielded from a handful of donors. Not all clones reach the TCRdb copy of this immuneACCESS table, which keeps in-frame sequences only. Checked studies attribute under half of the gap to unresolved V genes and leave the rest unexplained. That table is the source of V, J and clone size, and D and trimming were worked out from the DNA. Across this sample there are about 1.5 million clones, with around 98% seen only once. The biggest ten clones account for about 0.4% of the sample.

The donors were healthy, HIV-negative adults with no recently reported acute infections or vaccinations. Only Caucasian adults living in Nashville, Tennessee, USA were represented among the donors. CD4+ T cells were enriched through magnetic negative selection, after which naive cells were positively selected on CD45RA and the remaining negative fraction served as the memory subset. After blood collection by leukapheresis, PBMCs were isolated using Ficoll-Histopaque density gradient centrifugation and then cryopreserved in the vapor phase of liquid nitrogen. Purity and quantity of every magnetically sorted T cell population were checked by analytical flow cytometry. From each sorted fraction, genomic DNA was isolated and quantified by UV absorbance on a Nanodrop 2000c. CDR1 and CDR2 are drawn from the germline V gene: SGDLS, YYNGEE. Spanning cysteine to phenylalanine, the CDR3 consists of 15 amino acids. The CDR3 DNA has 45 bases and is translated from base 1. A distance of 15 bases separates the germline ends of V and J, which lose 3 bases and 4 bases respectively.

The source material was naive CD4+ T cells sorted from blood. This sample's cell subset or site label indicates: CD45RA+ positively selected. The chain links TRBV9 with TRBJ2-3; TRBD2 could be the D gene, as 6 bases match. The source of this sequence is a man aged 25-45 years in good health. The nucleotides read TGTGCCAGCAGCGGGTCGGGAGAGTCGGCAGATACGCAGTATTTT. This gives the protein CASSGSGESADTQYF.